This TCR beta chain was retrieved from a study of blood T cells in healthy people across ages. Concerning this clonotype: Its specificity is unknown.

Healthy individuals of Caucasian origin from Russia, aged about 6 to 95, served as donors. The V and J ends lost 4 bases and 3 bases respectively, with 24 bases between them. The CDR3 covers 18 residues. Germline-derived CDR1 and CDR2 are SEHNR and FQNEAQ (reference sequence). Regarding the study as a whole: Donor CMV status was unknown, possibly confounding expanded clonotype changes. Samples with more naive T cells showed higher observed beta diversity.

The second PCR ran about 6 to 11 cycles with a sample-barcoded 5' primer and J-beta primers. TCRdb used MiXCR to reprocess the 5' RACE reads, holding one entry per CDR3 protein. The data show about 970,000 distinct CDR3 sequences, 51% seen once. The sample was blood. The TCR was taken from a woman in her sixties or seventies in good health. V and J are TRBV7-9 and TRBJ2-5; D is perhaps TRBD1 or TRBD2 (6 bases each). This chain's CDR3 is CASSSRGRPLPQKETQYF. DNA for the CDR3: TGTGCCAGCAGCTCCCGGGGGCGGCCCTTGCCGCAAAAAGAGACCCAGTACTTC.